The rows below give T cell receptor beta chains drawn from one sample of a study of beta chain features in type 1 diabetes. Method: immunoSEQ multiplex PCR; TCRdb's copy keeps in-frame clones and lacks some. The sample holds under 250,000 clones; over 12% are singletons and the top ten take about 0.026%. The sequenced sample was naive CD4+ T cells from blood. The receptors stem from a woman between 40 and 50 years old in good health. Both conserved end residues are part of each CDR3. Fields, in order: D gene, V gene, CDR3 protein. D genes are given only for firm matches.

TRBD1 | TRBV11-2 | CASSMDRRYEQYF
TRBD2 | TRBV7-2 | CASSRGGGTDTQYF
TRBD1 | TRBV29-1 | CSASGQGKKLFF
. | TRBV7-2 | CASSLTASNQPQHF
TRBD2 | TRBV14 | CASTAGKGETQYF
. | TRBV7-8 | CASSLVQGGNSPLHF
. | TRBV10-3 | CAIGEAAAYEQYF
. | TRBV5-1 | CASSLGRAPPGANVLTF
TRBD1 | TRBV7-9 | CASSLDRGNSPLHF
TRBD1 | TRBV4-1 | CASRSEGATEEKLFF
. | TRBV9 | CASSGGGGNEQFF
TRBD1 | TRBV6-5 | CAVQGGNTEAFF
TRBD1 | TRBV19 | CASSTLGQANYGYTF
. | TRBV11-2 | CASSTPRGERGGSPLHF
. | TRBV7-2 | CASSLPEGPGELFF
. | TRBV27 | CASSVAATYEQYF
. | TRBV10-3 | CAISESKGVDTQYF
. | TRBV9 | CASSVVLTGNGYTF
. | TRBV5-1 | CASNGQPQGIDNQPQHF
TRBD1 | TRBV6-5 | CASRGTGGPYEQYF
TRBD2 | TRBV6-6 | CASSYGASGGATEQYF
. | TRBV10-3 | CAISEQGPVYGYTF
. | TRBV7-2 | CASSPRQKSELHF
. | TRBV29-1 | CSVRDWDANEQYF
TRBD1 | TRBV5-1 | CASSLPRDRGDGYTF
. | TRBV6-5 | CASSYGGGASDTQYF
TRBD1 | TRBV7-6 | CASSSGTGGRFYEQYF
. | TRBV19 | CASSRSYNEQFF
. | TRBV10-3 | CAIRGTSEQFF